This T cell receptor beta chain is drawn from a study of blood T cell repertoires in COVID-19. Overall study context: The United States, Italy and Spain provided the acute and convalescent COVID-19 samples.

Measured with immunoSEQ multiplex PCR; TCRdb has only the in-frame clones, and not every one. This sample has around 400,000 clones, with nearly 90% found just once. The germline V gene has CDR1 LGHNT and CDR2 FRNRAP. CDR3 size: 17 residues. After removal of 6 bases from V and 1 base from J, the junction contained 5 bases not matched to a gene. A COVID-19 case had been met by exposed participants during the 2 weeks before study entry. The V and J genes are TRBV12-5 and TRBJ2-2, with 13 bases that match TRBD2. The material sequenced was PBMCs or T cells enriched from blood (not recorded which). This TCR came from a woman in her late teens or twenties who had been exposed to COVID-19. DNA of the CDR3: TGTGCTAGTGGCCCAAGGACTAGCGGGAGGAACACCGGGGAGCTGTTTTTT. Translated, it gives CASGPRTSGRNTGELFF.